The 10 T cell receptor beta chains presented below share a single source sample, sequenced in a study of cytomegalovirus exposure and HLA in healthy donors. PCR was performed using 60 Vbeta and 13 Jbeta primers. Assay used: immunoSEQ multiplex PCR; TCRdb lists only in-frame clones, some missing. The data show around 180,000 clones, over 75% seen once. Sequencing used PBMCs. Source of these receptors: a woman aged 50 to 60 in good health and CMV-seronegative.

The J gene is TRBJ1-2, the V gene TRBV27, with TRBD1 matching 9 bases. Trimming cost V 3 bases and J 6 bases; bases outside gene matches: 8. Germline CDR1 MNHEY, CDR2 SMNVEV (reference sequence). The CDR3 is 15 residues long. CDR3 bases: TGTGCCAGCAGTTTTAGGGGACAGGGTGGTAATGGCTACACCTTC. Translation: CASSFRGQGGNGYTF.

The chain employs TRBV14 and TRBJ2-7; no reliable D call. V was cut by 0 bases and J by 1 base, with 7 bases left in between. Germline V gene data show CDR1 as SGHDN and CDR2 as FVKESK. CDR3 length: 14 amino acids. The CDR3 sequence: CASSQDTVSYEQYF. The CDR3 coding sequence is TGTGCCAGCAGCCAAGATACGGTGTCCTACGAGCAGTACTTC.

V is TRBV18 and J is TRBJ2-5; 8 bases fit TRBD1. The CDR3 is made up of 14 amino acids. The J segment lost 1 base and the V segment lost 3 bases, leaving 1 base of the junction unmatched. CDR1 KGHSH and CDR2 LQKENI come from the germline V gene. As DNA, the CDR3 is TGTGCCAGCTCACCGACAGGGGCCCAAGAGACCCAGTACTTC. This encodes CASSPTGAQETQYF.

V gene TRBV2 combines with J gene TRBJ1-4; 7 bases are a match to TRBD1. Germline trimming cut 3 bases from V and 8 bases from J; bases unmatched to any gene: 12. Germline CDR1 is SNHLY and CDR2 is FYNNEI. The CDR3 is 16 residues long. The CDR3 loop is CASSETGSGRGEKLFF. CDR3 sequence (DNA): TGTGCCAGCAGTGAGACAGGGAGCGGGCGAGGAGAAAAACTGTTTTTT.

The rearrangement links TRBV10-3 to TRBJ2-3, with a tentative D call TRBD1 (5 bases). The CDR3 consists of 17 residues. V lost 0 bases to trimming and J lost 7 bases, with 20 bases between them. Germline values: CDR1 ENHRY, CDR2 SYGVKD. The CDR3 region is CAISESTLGQGGYTQYF. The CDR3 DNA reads TGTGCCATCAGTGAGTCGACTCTTGGGCAGGGTGGATATACGCAGTATTTT.

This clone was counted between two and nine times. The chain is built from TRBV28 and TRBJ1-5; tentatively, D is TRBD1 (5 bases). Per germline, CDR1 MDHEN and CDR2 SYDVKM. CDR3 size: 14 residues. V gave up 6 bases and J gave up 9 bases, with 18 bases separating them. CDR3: CASSPGLGVRPQHF. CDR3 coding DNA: TGTGCCAGCAGCCCGGGACTGGGGGTACGGCCCCAGCATTTT.

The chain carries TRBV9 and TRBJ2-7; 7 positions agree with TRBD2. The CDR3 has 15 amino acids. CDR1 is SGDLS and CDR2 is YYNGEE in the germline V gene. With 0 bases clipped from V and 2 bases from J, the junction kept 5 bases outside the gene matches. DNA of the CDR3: TGTGCCAGCAGCGTAGCGGAGGGAGGGCCCTACGAGCAGTACTTC. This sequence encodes CASSVAEGGPYEQYF.

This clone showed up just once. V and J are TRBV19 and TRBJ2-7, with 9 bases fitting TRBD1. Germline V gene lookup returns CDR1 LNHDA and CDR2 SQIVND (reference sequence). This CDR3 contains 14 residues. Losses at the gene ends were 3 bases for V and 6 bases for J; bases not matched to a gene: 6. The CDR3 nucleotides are TGTGCCAGTAGTATTAAGGGACAGGGATTCGAGCAGTACTTC. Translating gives CASSIKGQGFEQYF. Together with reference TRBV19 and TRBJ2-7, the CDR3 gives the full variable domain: DGGITQSPKYLFRKEGQNVTLSCEQNLNHDAMYWYRQDPGQGLRLIYYSQIVNDFQKGDIAEGYSVSREKKESFPLTVTSAQKNPTAFYLCASSIKGQGFEQYFGPGTRLTVT.

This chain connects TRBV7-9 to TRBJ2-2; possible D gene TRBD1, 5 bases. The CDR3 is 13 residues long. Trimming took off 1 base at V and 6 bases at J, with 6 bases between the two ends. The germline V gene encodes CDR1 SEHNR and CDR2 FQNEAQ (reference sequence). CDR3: CASSLEGPGELFF. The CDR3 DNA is TGTGCCAGCAGCTTAGAGGGGCCCGGGGAGCTGTTTTTT.

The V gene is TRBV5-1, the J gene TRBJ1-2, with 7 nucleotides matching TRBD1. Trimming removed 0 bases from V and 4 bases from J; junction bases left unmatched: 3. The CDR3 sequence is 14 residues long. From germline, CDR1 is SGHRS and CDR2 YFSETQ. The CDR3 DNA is TGCGCCAGCAGCTTGGTGGGACAGAGCTATGGCTACACCTTC. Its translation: CASSLVGQSYGYTF.